This T cell receptor beta chain was documented in a study of T cell responses to AZD1222 COVID-19 vaccine. The study's findings and limits: After the peak T cell response, and only then, were repertoires sampled.

Germline CDR1 SGHTA, CDR2 FQGNSA. The V end lost 0 bases, the J end lost 3 bases, and 14 bases lay between the germline ends. This CDR3 region has 17 residues. This table comes from immunoSEQ multiplex PCR, and its TCRdb copy is limited to in-frame clones, with some not included. The repertoire includes around 190,000 clones, around 94% of them detected once, and approximately 1.3% sits in the top ten. As concerns this clone: Its specificity is unknown.

The TCR comes from an adult in good health. The chain is built from TRBV7-2 and TRBJ2-2, with D hard to call. Sequenced here: peripheral blood, sampled on day 0 of AZD1222 vaccination. CDR3 loop: CASSLALVGRHTGELFF. The CDR3, as DNA: TGTGCCAGCAGCTTAGCCCTAGTCGGGCGGCACACCGGGGAGCTGTTTTTT.